This TCR beta chain was retrieved from a study of T cells in localized non-small cell lung cancer. Study results and limitations: Among the tissues sampled, uninvolved adjacent lung had the highest T cell clonality, above tumor. Heterogeneity within the tumor remains possible, as just one region underwent sequencing. Density of T cells in blood, when higher, went with longer overall survival. A median of approximately 50 of the top 100 tumor clones appeared in adjacent lung, which was paired and uninvolved.

The data were produced by immunoSEQ multiplex PCR, yet TCRdb's version contains in-frame clones alone and is incomplete. The sample yields approximately 70,000 clones, 80% to 90% seen once. The J segment lost 7 bases and the V segment lost 8 bases, leaving 13 bases of the junction unmatched. Germline V gene sequence: CDR1 LNHDA, CDR2 SQIVND (reference sequence). The CDR3 spans 14 residues. Concerning this clone itself: Antigen specificity is unknown.

The chain combines TRBV19 with TRBJ1-2; TRBD1 matches at 7 bases. This material consisted of peripheral blood, taken before any cancer treatment. The receptor comes from a male donor aged 60 or older with stage III squamous cell lung carcinoma. The CDR3 coding sequence is TGTGCCAGTCAACTTGACCGGGACAGCTCTGGCTACACCTTC. Its protein is CASQLDRDSSGYTF.